The clone carrying this T cell receptor beta chain was detected many times. Trimming removed 5 bases from V and 6 bases from J; junction bases left unmatched: 11. Germline values: CDR1 SGHNT, CDR2 YYREEE (reference sequence). The CDR3 is 15 residues long. The sample originates from a study of human T cells and chemical hapten exposure. Overall study context: Minor volume differences among pooled libraries chiefly drove per-sample TCR yield variation.

Extraction yielded total RNA from whole blood (unfractionated). Individual cDNA molecules had unique molecular identifiers attached to them by the library. Original handling: Ranging from roughly 20,000 to 750,000, TCR counts per sample had a median value of about 96,000. TCRdb passed the 5' RACE reads through MiXCR, listing each CDR3 protein once. The V and J calls and clone size are TCRdb's, not the authors'. The sample contains approximately 80,000 distinct CDR3 sequences, approximately 15% of which appear only once. This clonotype originated in a female donor in good health. V gene TRBV5-4 combines with J gene TRBJ2-5; 9 nucleotides agree with TRBD2. CDR3 nucleotides: TGTGCCAGCAGTAAGGGCGGGGGGGCCGCGAAGACCCAGTACTTC. This codes for CASSKGGGAAKTQYF.